One sample yielded the 16 T cell receptor beta chains listed below, sequenced in a study of OX40 agonist ivuxolimab in advanced cancers. Profiled with immunoSEQ multiplex PCR; TCRdb holds only in-frame clones, not every one. The profile shows some 48,000 clones, 80% to 85% of them singletons. Sequenced here: CD4+ or CD8+ T cells sorted from blood, sampled in a trial of the OX40 agonist ivuxolimab. The origin of the receptors is an adult with an advanced solid tumor such as melanoma, head and neck, liver or kidney cancer.

This chain links TRBV27 with TRBJ2-3; 10 positions match TRBD2. With V trimmed by 3 bases and J by 2 bases, 5 bases remained unmatched. The length of the CDR3 is 16 residues. Germline V lookup: CDR1 MNHEY, CDR2 SMNVEV (reference sequence). CDR3 residues: CASSFLGLADTDTQYF. The CDR3 DNA is TGTGCCAGCAGTTTCCTCGGACTAGCGGACACAGATACGCAGTATTTT.

V gene TRBV9 combines with J gene TRBJ2-1; D remains ambiguous. This CDR3 has 13 amino acids. The germline V and J ends were trimmed by 0 bases and 7 bases, with 8 bases remaining between them. CDR1 is SGDLS and CDR2 is YYNGEE in the germline V gene. This chain's CDR3 is CASSVEGTNEQFF. As DNA, the CDR3 is TGTGCCAGCAGCGTAGAGGGCACGAATGAGCAGTTCTTC.

This sequence joins TRBV5-1 and TRBJ1-1, with 7 nucleotides matching TRBD1. CDR1 is SGHRS and CDR2 is YFSETQ in the germline V gene. J was trimmed by 4 bases and V by 2 bases; bases with no gene match: 5. CDR3 size: 14 residues. The CDR3 coding sequence is TGCGCCAGCAGCTTCGGGACAGAGAGCACTGAAGCTTTCTTT. Amino acid sequence: CASSFGTESTEAFF.

CDR3 protein: CASGWRQGARGYTF. CDR3 DNA: TGTGCCAGTGGTTGGAGACAGGGGGCGCGAGGCTACACCTTC. The rearrangement links TRBV19 to TRBJ1-2; 10 positions match TRBD1. The V gene's germline CDR1 is LNHDA and CDR2 SQIVND (reference sequence). J lost 8 bases, V lost 8 bases, and 11 bases had no gene match. There are 14 residues in the CDR3.

The rearrangement links TRBV29-1 to TRBJ2-7; 9 positions match TRBD1. Germline CDR1 reads SQVTM; CDR2 reads ANQGSEA. This CDR3 spans 13 amino acids. Trimming at V came to 6 bases and at J to 4 bases, leaving 7 bases not matched to a gene. The CDR3, as DNA: TGCAGCGTCCGTCGGGACAGGGTGTACGAGCAGTACTTC. Its protein is CSVRRDRVYEQYF.

This chain connects TRBV9 to TRBJ2-1, with TRBD2 matching over 10 bases. J lost 5 bases, V lost 0 bases, and 8 bases had no gene match. CDR1 is SGDLS, CDR2 YYNGEE, per germline. The CDR3 is made up of 17 amino acids. As DNA, the CDR3 is TGTGCCAGCAGCGTAGGATGGCCGCTAGCGGGAGACAATGAGCAGTTCTTC. Its protein product is CASSVGWPLAGDNEQFF.

V and J are TRBV19 and TRBJ2-2; 12 bases fit TRBD2. This CDR3 region has 15 residues. In germline, CDR1 is LNHDA, CDR2 SQIVND (reference sequence). J was trimmed by 7 bases and V by 7 bases; bases with no gene match: 7. The CDR3 coding sequence is TGTGCCAGTATAGGGACTAGCGGGTCCGGCGGGGAGCTGTTTTTT. It specifies CASIGTSGSGGELFF.

This rearrangement joins TRBV11-2 to TRBJ2-7; weak D call: TRBD1 (6 bases). Per the germline V gene, CDR1 is SGHAT and CDR2 is FQNNGV. The V end lost 4 bases, the J end lost 5 bases, and 15 bases lay between the germline ends. The CDR3 length is 14 residues. In DNA, the CDR3 is TGTGCCAGCAGCTCTGGGACATTCCCTCACGAGCAGTACTTC. Its translation is CASSSGTFPHEQYF. The whole variable domain, remainder taken from reference TRBV11-2 and TRBJ2-7, is EAGVAQSPRYKIIEKRQSVAFWCNPISGHATLYWYQQILGQGPKLLIQFQNNGVVDDSQLPKDRFSAERLKGVDSTLKIQPAKLEDSAVYLCASSSGTFPHEQYFGPGTRLTVT.

This clone was counted a single time. The rearrangement joins TRBV7-9 to TRBJ2-5; D tentatively fits TRBD1 or TRBD2 (5 bases each). Germline V CDR1 and CDR2: SEHNR, FQNEAQ (reference sequence). CDR3 length: 15 residues. Trimming took 4 bases from V and 3 from J, leaving 15 bases between them. The CDR3 bases are TGTGCCAGCAGCTCACCATCCGGGACGGAAGAGACCCAGTACTTC. Translating it yields CASSSPSGTEETQYF.

Within the sample, this clone is medium-sized. The CDR3 nucleotides are TGTGCCAGCAGCCAAAACCTAGCGGGGGAGCAGTTCTTC. This codes for CASSQNLAGEQFF. The chain carries TRBV7-9 and TRBJ2-1; 9 positions match TRBD2. The CDR3 totals 13 residues. Germline CDR1 and CDR2: SEHNR and FQNEAQ (reference sequence). J was trimmed by 10 bases and V by 5 bases; bases with no gene match: 6. Looking up the rest from reference TRBV7-9 and TRBJ2-1 gives the full variable domain: DTGVSQNPRHKITKRGQNVTFRCDPISEHNRLYWYRQTLGQGPEFLTYFQNEAQLEKSRLLSDRFSAERPKGSFSTLEIQRTEQGDSAMYLCASSQNLAGEQFFGPGTRLTVL.

The rearrangement joins TRBV10-1 to TRBJ2-4; maybe TRBD2 (6 bases). Trimming removed 3 bases at V and 1 base at J, with 10 bases between. CDR3 size: 15 residues. The germline V gene has CDR1 WNHNN and CDR2 SYGVQD (reference sequence). CDR3 region: CASSDGGSAKNIQYF. The CDR3 DNA sequence: TGCGCCAGCAGTGATGGAGGGAGCGCCAAAAACATTCAGTACTTC.

The J gene is TRBJ2-1, the V gene TRBV6-1; TRBD2 might be the D (5 bases). The CDR3 sequence is 12 residues long. The V gene lost 5 bases and the J gene lost 7 bases, with 9 bases spanning the gap. CDR1 and CDR2 (germline): MNHNS, SASEGT. The CDR3 sequence is CASSWERNEQFF. DNA of the CDR3: TGTGCCAGCAGTTGGGAGAGGAATGAGCAGTTCTTC.

This rearrangement joins TRBV5-6 to TRBJ2-2; possible D gene TRBD1, 6 bases. The germline V gene encodes CDR1 SGHDT and CDR2 YYEEEE. The CDR3 covers 14 residues. Trimming left V 3 bases short and J 4 bases short, with 10 bases between. The CDR3 bases are TGTGCCAGCAGCTATTCGACAGGCACCGGGGAGCTGTTTTTT. Protein product: CASSYSTGTGELFF.

V usage is TRBV7-2 and J usage is TRBJ2-1; TRBD1 matches at 11 bases. CDR1 is SGHTA, CDR2 FQGNSA, per germline. V was clipped by 4 bases and J by 3 bases; unmatched bases: 5. This CDR3 is 16 amino acids long. CDR3 in amino acids: CASSSQGTGGYNEQFF. DNA of the CDR3: TGTGCCAGCAGCTCGCAGGGGACAGGGGGCTACAATGAGCAGTTCTTC.

The chain uses TRBV5-5 and TRBJ2-7; TRBD2 matches 8 bases. The germline V gene encodes CDR1 SGHKS and CDR2 YYEKEE (reference sequence). There are 16 residues in the CDR3. The V segment lost 3 bases and the J segment 0 bases; nucleotides outside the gene matches: 8. The CDR3 DNA is TGTGCCAGCAGCTACGAACTAGCGGACCCCTCCTACGAGCAGTACTTC. As protein: CASSYELADPSYEQYF.

The J gene is TRBJ2-7, the V gene TRBV5-6; 10 nucleotides match TRBD1. V was clipped by 6 bases and J by 2 bases; unmatched bases: 5. The CDR3 consists of 14 residues. CDR1 SGHDT and CDR2 YYEEEE come from the germline V gene. Here the CDR3 reads CASTKTGGPYEQYF. As DNA, the CDR3 is TGTGCCAGCACCAAGACAGGGGGCCCCTACGAGCAGTACTTC.